This entry concerns a single T cell receptor (beta chain). Its antigen remains undetermined. Base-call qualities are not available, and no considerably larger clone is one nucleotide away. This sample is part of a study of a mutant IDH1 vaccine in newly diagnosed glioma (dated by TCRdb to the early 2020s). Concerning the study at large: Vaccination began 4-6 weeks after radiotherapy alone, or alongside temozolomide cycles in the chemotherapy-containing groups. Peripheral blood was drawn at six visits: V03 (baseline), V05, V07, V10, V12 and V13. Of the approximately 34 patients who were treated, approximately 60% were male and roughly 38% were female, and the mean age was around 40 years. Prior to enrollment, standard therapy consisting of radiotherapy alone, temozolomide alone, or radiochemotherapy with temozolomide had been administered to patients, with the combination being received by most patients. The week-35 safety follow-up took place at visit V12, and the week-47 end of study took place at visit V13. For exploratory analyses, longitudinal TCRB deep sequencing was carried out in about two dozen treated patients wherever samples were available.

Explained via the paper, the time point label denotes: week 35, safety follow-up. Each vaccine dose, consisting of 300 ug of a 20-mer mutant IDH1 peptide in Montanide, was administered subcutaneously with topical imiquimod. Eight vaccinations were administered to patients in weeks 1, 3, 5, 7, 11, 15, 19 and 23, corresponding to visits V03 through V10. Newly diagnosed WHO grade 3 or 4 IDH1-mutant astrocytomas showing loss of nuclear ATRX were present in the donors. The samples were drawn from NOA16, a multicentre, single-arm, open-label phase I trial in Germany that tested a mutant IDH1 peptide vaccine in humans for the first time. The DNeasy Blood and Tissue Kit was used to extract genomic DNA from EDTA blood for TCRB sequencing. The germline V end is reduced by 5 bases and the J end by 5 bases; junction bases left unmatched: 9. The germline V gene sets CDR1 to SGHAT and CDR2 to FQNNGV. From the cysteine up to the phenylalanine, the CDR3 has a length of 16 residues. Only the CDR3 portion is preserved as DNA: 48 bases, with reading frame beginning at the first base.

What the research found in general, with its limitations: PBMC samples for TCRB deep sequencing were selected based on availability. Across multiple MHC alleles, vaccine-induced immune responses were seen in approximately 93% of patients. It was noted by the authors that analyses of patient blood samples could not be reproduced owing to sample limitations. Pseudoprogression seemed to be unrelated to changes in the top peripheral T cell clonotypes found by TCRB sequencing.

The library was obtained by the immunoSEQ multiplex PCR assay. The hsTCRB Kit was used according to the manufacturer's protocol to amplify rearranged TCR beta chain sequences. TCRB libraries were sequenced on an Illumina MiSeq. The published analysis was carried out like this. The proprietary platform of the kit vendor was used for demultiplexing, trimming and gene mapping. This is the immuneACCESS table as TCRdb keeps it, with only in-frame sequences that have V and J called. A part of the clones is gone; compared with another copy, unresolved V genes explain less than half, and the rest is unexplained. The DNA gave D and trimming, while V, J and clone size come from that table. Present in this sample are fewer than 70,000 clones, around 84% of which were seen just once. The ten top clones hold roughly 2% of the sample.

The specimen comprised PBMCs, sampled from a glioma patient whose treatment included an IDH1 peptide vaccine. This chain is built from TRBV11-2 and TRBJ2-5, with TRBD2 matching 12 junction bases. This clonotype was obtained from a man younger than 40 with glioma. The CDR3 here reads CASSSRLAGVGETQYF. The DNA sequence follows: TGTGCCAGCAGCAGTCGACTAGCGGGAGTGGGGGAGACCCAGTACTTC.